A single sample gave rise to the 9 T cell receptor beta chains below, sequenced in a study of beta chain features in type 1 diabetes. These TCRs are of unknown antigen specificity. Expressed TCRB transcripts were sequenced because the entire RNA isolate underwent reverse transcription. The protocol was immunoSEQ multiplex PCR, while the TCRdb copy is restricted to in-frame clones and leaves out a portion. The sample includes some 640,000 clones, roughly an eighth of them seen just once. Findings and caveats of the study: Researchers report that Type 1 diabetes patients had moderately but significantly shorter TCRB CDR3s across all four CD4+ subsets.

The sequenced material came from naive CD4+ T cells from blood. Source of these receptors: a man between 18 and 29 years old with type 1 diabetes.

As concerns this clone: The final CDR3 position lacks the conserved phenylalanine or tryptophan, pointing to a likely read error. The limits of the CDR3 on the DNA are not certain, so only TCRdb's listed CDR3 is given. This rearrangement joins TRBV15 to TRBJ1-6; TRBD1 is the table's D call, not checked against the DNA. The CDR3 totals 13 residues, both ends included. CDR1 is LNHNV and CDR2 is YYDKDF in the germline V gene (reference sequence). The CDR3 loop is CATSRDGQGIIHL.

This clone was counted a few times. The chain has TRBV18 and TRBJ1-1; 7 positions agree with TRBD1. The trim removed 4 bases at V and 0 bases at J, leaving 2 bases unmatched. This CDR3 has 14 amino acids. Germline V gene sequence: CDR1 KGHSH, CDR2 LQKENI. The chain's CDR3 is CASSQGQMNTEAFF. The CDR3 DNA is TGTGCCAGCTCACAGGGACAGATGAACACTGAAGCTTTCTTT.

As regards this clone: Other DNA variants within this sample encode the same CDR3. V is TRBV30 and J is TRBJ2-7; perhaps TRBD1 as D (5 bases). CDR1 is GTSNPN, CDR2 SVGIG, per germline (reference sequence). The CDR3 consists of 12 residues. Trimming removed 0 bases from V and 6 bases from J, with 9 bases in between. CDR3: CAWSVSGLEQYF. In nucleotides, the CDR3 is TGTGCCTGGAGTGTTTCAGGGCTCGAGCAGTACTTC.

The CDR3 DNA reads as TGTGCCAGCAGTTTATCAGGGTCCCTACCCCAGCATTTT. Encoded protein: CASSLSGSLPQHF. The chain combines TRBV27 with TRBJ1-5; D gene unclear. The V end was cut by 0 bases, the J end by 10 bases, with 10 bases between. The CDR3 consists of 13 residues. Germline CDR1 is MNHEY and CDR2 is SMNVEV (reference sequence).

This sequence joins TRBV7-2 and TRBJ2-1; TRBD2 matches at 8 bases. V trimming: 2 bases; J trimming: 7 bases; junction bases outside the gene matches: 7. This CDR3 region has 15 residues. Looked up from germline, CDR1 is SGHTA and CDR2 is FQGNSA. The CDR3 nucleotides are TGTGCCAGCAGCTTAACGGTAGCGGGGAGTAATGAGCAGTTCTTC. It specifies CASSLTVAGSNEQFF.

This rearrangement joins TRBV27 to TRBJ2-7; D may be TRBD2 (5 bases). This CDR3 has 13 residues. The germline gives CDR1 MNHEY, CDR2 SMNVEV (reference sequence). Between the trimmed V and J ends, which lost 5 bases and 2 bases, there was a span of 10 bases. The CDR3 region has the DNA TGTGCCAGCAGTAAGCGGAGTACCTACGAGCAGTACTTC. Protein product: CASSKRSTYEQYF.

This rearrangement joins TRBV6-1 to TRBJ2-3; tentative D call: TRBD1 (6 bases). The CDR3 has 13 residues. In germline, CDR1 is MNHNS, CDR2 SASEGT. Trimming removed 4 bases from V and 6 bases from J, with 11 bases in between. The CDR3 DNA reads as TGTGCCAGCAGTGTAACAGGGTACGATACGCAGTATTTT. It is translated as CASSVTGYDTQYF.

This clone was observed a few times. Other DNA sequences from this sample encode an identical CDR3 as well. The V and J genes are TRBV30 and TRBJ1-5; D is unclear. CDR3 length: 14 amino acids. Germline lookup yields CDR1 GTSNPN and CDR2 SVGIG (reference sequence). The V end lost 0 bases, the J end lost 0 bases, and 6 bases lay between the germline ends. Here the CDR3 reads CAWSVLDSNQPQHF. CDR3 DNA sequence: TGTGCCTGGAGTGTGCTAGATAGCAATCAGCCCCAGCATTTT. Full variable domain (remainder filled in from reference TRBV30 and TRBJ1-5): SQTIHQWPATLVQPVGSPLSLECTVEGTSNPNLYWYRQAAGRGLQLLFYSVGIGQISSEVPQNLSASRPQDRQFILSSKKLLLSDSGFYLCAWSVLDSNQPQHFGDGTRLSIL.

This clone showed up just a few times. At the DNA level, this CDR3 is encoded by other sequences in the same sample as well. The rearrangement joins TRBV18 to TRBJ1-5, with TRBD1 identical over 9 bases. V lost 6 bases to trimming and J lost 0 bases; unmatched junction nucleotides: 6. The germline CDR1 and CDR2 sequences are KGHSH and LQKENI. The CDR3 is 16 amino acids. CDR3 sequence: CASSPTGGYSNQPQHF. Here the CDR3 DNA reads TGTGCCAGCTCTCCTACAGGGGGCTATAGCAATCAGCCCCAGCATTTT.